The 10 T cell receptor beta chains in this list originate from one sample, sequenced in a study of CD8+CD57+ T cells in acquired aplastic anemia. Genomic DNA acted as the template from which TCR beta VDJ combination and CDR3 sequence profiling were carried out. TCRdb re-analysed the reads in MiXCR, keeping a single row per CDR3 protein. The data contain around 250,000 distinct CDR3 sequences, approximately 80% of them singletons. Patients selected for sequencing had displayed CD8+CD57+ cell expansion by flow cytometry. Sequencing input: sorted CD4+, CD8+, or CD8+CD57+ T cells (not recorded which) from PBMCs. Receptors originate from a human donor with aplastic anemia.

This clonotype has only one observation. The chain carries TRBV15 and TRBJ2-5, with D tentatively TRBD2 (5 bases). Germline lookup yields CDR1 LNHNV and CDR2 YYDKDF (reference sequence). The CDR3 length is 15 residues. V was trimmed by 0 bases and J by 2 bases, leaving 10 bases between them. The CDR3 here is CATSRDDSEQETQYF. The CDR3 DNA is TGTGCCACCAGCAGAGATGATAGCGAGCAAGAGACCCAGTACTTC.

A word on this clonotype: A read error may produce the germline difference seen at one junction end. The chain combines TRBV2 with TRBJ2-5, with 8 positions matching TRBD2. CDR1 SNHLY and CDR2 FYNNEI come from the germline V gene. The CDR3 totals 14 residues. CDR3 coding DNA: TGTGCCACCAGCGGGGGCTCCAGCCAAGAGACCTTGTTCTTC. Protein product: CATSGGSSQETLFF. Drawing the rest from reference TRBV2 and TRBJ2-5, the complete variable domain is EPEVTQTPSHQVTQMGQEVILRCVPISNHLYFYWYRQILGQKVEFLVSFYNNEISEKSEIFDDQFSVERPDGSNFTLKIRSTKLEDSAMYFCATSGGSSQETLFFGPGTRLLVL.

The J gene is TRBJ2-7, the V gene TRBV5-1; the D gene could be TRBD1 or TRBD2 (5 bases each). V dropped 4 bases and J dropped 6 bases, with 17 bases sitting between them. The CDR3 has 14 residues. CDR1 is SGHRS, CDR2 YFSETQ, per germline. CDR3 residues: CASSGRGLASEQYF. CDR3 coding DNA: TGCGCCAGCAGCGGACGGGGCCTGGCCTCCGAGCAGTACTTC.

On this clonotype: The junction departs from the called germline gene at one end, perhaps through a read error. The CDR3 spells CASGGAGKSQDF. CDR3 sequence (DNA): TGTGCCAGCGGAGGAGCTGGGAAGAGCCAGGACTTC. The chain recombines TRBV9 with TRBJ2-4; weak D call: TRBD2 (5 bases). Per germline, CDR1 SGDLS and CDR2 YYNGEE. The CDR3 has 12 residues.

The CDR3 DNA follows: TGTGCCATCAGTGGGGGGTACGAGCAGTACTTC. It encodes CAISGGYEQYF. The V gene is TRBV10-3, the J gene TRBJ2-7; perhaps D is TRBD1 or TRBD2 (5 bases each). Trimming removed 4 bases at V and 4 bases at J, with 5 bases between. Germline CDR1 reads ENHRY; CDR2 reads SYGVKD. The CDR3 covers 11 residues.

V usage is TRBV9 and J usage is TRBJ2-3, with D tentatively TRBD2 (5 bases). V was clipped by 2 bases and J by 5 bases, with 15 bases between them. The CDR3 covers 15 residues. CDR1 SGDLS and CDR2 YYNGEE come from the germline V gene. CDR3 amino acids: CASSVRTSGRDTQYF. The CDR3 bases are TGTGCCAGCAGCGTCAGGACCAGCGGAAGAGATACGCAGTATTTT. The full variable domain, in which reference TRBV9 and TRBJ2-3 provide the parts outside the CDR3, is DSGVTQTPKHLITATGQRVTLRCSPRSGDLSVYWYQQSLDQGLQFLIQYYNGEERAKGNILERFSAQQFPDLHSELNLSSLELGDSALYFCASSVRTSGRDTQYFGPGTRLTVL.

The chain employs TRBV11-3 and TRBJ2-3; no clear D gene. V lost 0 bases and J lost 8, with 12 bases in between. This CDR3 is built from 14 residues. CDR1 is SGHNT, CDR2 YENEEA, per germline. CDR3 coding DNA: TGTGCCAGCAGCTTAGAGCTGAGTGCCGGTACGCAGTATTTT. Translation: CASSLELSAGTQYF.

In this sample, this clonotype turned up once. Because it lacks the conserved phenylalanine or tryptophan at the end, this CDR3 is likely a read error. The DNA is left out, because the CDR3 cannot be placed on it with certainty; the CDR3 is given as TCRdb lists it. The J gene is TRBJ2-4, the V gene TRBV2; the tabulated D call, TRBD1, remains unverified against the DNA. Germline values: CDR1 SNHLY, CDR2 FYNNEI. The length of the CDR3 is 12 amino acids, counting both ends. CDR3 amino acids: CASGGAGNNTHY.

This clonotype was found once. Here the CDR3 omits its conserved ending phenylalanine or tryptophan, so a read error is the likely source. The DNA is left out, because the CDR3 cannot be placed on it with certainty; the CDR3 is given as TCRdb lists it. The chain links TRBV7-2 to TRBJ2-1; the table's D call TRBD1 went unverified against the DNA. The CDR3 is made up of 13 amino acids, end residues included. Looked up from germline, CDR1 is SGHTA and CDR2 is FQGNSA. The CDR3 protein is CASSDGRGSNYGY.

The rearrangement joins TRBV10-3 to TRBJ2-3; 7 nucleotides align to TRBD1. The V and J ends lost 3 bases and 1 base, in that order; junction bases with no gene match: 4. Germline CDR1 ENHRY, CDR2 SYGVKD. The CDR3 consists of 15 residues. The CDR3 loop reads CAISEGGRGTDTQYF. CDR3 sequence (DNA): TGTGCCATCAGTGAAGGGGGCAGGGGCACAGATACGCAGTATTTT.